This T cell receptor beta chain derives from a study of T cells after yellow fever vaccination. Findings of the study overall: At 95% to 97% for CD4 and about 91% for CD8, most primary-vaccination clones showed up again after the booster.

The 5'RACE template-switching step produced TCR cDNA and added a universal primer site and UMIs. One entry per CDR3 protein results from TCRdb running MiXCR on the 5' RACE reads. This sample yields 300,000 to 450,000 distinct CDR3 sequences, of which roughly 8.4% are seen a single time; around 17% belongs to the top ten. Trimming removed 6 bases from V and 4 bases from J; junction bases left unmatched: 5. The CDR3 is made up of 14 amino acids. Looked up from germline, CDR1 is SGHTA and CDR2 is FQGNSA. This clonotype was recorded many times. Its antigen is currently unknown. The V and J genes are TRBV7-2 and TRBJ2-7; the match to TRBD1 covers 11 bases. The sample was PBMCs, taken around 45 days after the first yellow fever vaccination. This clonotype was obtained from a man between 18 and 35 years old who received the YFV17D yellow fever vaccine. CDR3 protein: CASSRTGGSYEQYV. In nucleotides, the CDR3 is TGTGCCAGCAGTCGGACAGGGGGCTCGTACGAGCAGTACGTC.